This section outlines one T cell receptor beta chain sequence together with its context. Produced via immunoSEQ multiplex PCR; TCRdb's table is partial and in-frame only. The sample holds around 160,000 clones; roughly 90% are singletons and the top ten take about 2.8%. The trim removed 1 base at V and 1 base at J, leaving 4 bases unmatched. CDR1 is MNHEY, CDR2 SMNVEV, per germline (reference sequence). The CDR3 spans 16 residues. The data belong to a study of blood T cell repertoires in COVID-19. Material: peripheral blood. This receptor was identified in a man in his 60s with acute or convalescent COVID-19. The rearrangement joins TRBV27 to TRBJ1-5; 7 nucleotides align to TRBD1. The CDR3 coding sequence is TGTGCCAGCAGTTTATGGGGCAGGGGGAGCAATCAGCCCCAGCATTTT. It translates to CASSLWGRGSNQPQHF.